Below, one TCR beta chain is given with its context. The sample comes from a study of T cell changes during pregnancy in multiple sclerosis. Germline V gene data show CDR1 as SQVTM and CDR2 as ANQGSEA. This CDR3 is built from 14 residues. Germline trimming cut 6 bases from V and 7 bases from J; bases unmatched to any gene: 10. Only in-frame clones appear in the TCRdb table, and some are missing; sequencing was by immunoSEQ multiplex PCR. The sample has about 92,000 clones, roughly 90% seen once. This specimen consisted of peripheral blood, obtained in the first trimester of pregnancy. This chain links TRBV29-1 with TRBJ2-7, with 12 bases matching TRBD2. The TCR was taken from a female donor with multiple sclerosis, enrolled in a pregnancy study. The DNA of the CDR3 is TGCAGCGTCGAACAACTAGCGGGAGGCGGGGAGCAGTACTTC. As protein: CSVEQLAGGGEQYF.